This paragraph reports one TCR beta chain. Its antigen is unknown. This sample also contains other DNA sequences that code for the same CDR3. V was clipped by 0 bases and J by 4 bases, with 7 bases between them. CDR3 length: 13 amino acids. Germline V gene sequence: CDR1 GTSNPN, CDR2 SVGIG (reference sequence). Healthy and HIV-negative, the adult donors had no recent acute infections or vaccinations. This record belongs to a study of shared clonotypes between healthy human individuals. Whole-study results and caveats: Clonotype sharing among donors likely depends on sequencing depth.

Replicate PCRs for sorted subsets used 200 ng DNA; this equaled 25,000 to 35,000 T cell genomes. Profiling relied on immunoSEQ multiplex PCR, and the TCRdb table lists in-frame clones only, not all of them. Counted here are around 2.3 million clones, roughly 95% occurring once; the ten biggest clones make up around 0.13%. The chain recombines TRBV30 with TRBJ1-3; D is uncertain. The sample taken for sequencing was naive CD4+ T cells sorted from blood. The subset is: CD45RA+ positively selected. The source is a man younger than 35 in good health. The CDR3, as DNA: TGTGCCTGGAGTGTAATTGGGGGAAACACCATATATTTT. This encodes CAWSVIGGNTIYF.